This TCR beta chain was found in a study of T cells in women clearing cervical HPV infection. Note on this clone: The read ends 3 residues early relative to the CDR3; the germline J gene fills the gap.

Clones were sequenced by immunoSEQ multiplex PCR, and TCRdb holds only the in-frame ones, with some missing. The sample's table shows about 23,000 clones. Germline loops: CDR1 DFQATT, CDR2 SNEGSKA (reference sequence). The V and J ends lost 5 bases and 2 bases respectively, with 16 bases between them. This CDR3 is 15 amino acids long. This TCR derives from a woman aged 18 to 69 with a cervical HPV16 infection that either progressed to CIN3+ or cleared (not recorded which). This chain uses TRBV20-1 with TRBJ2-1, with a weak D call TRBD2 (6 bases). The specimen sequenced was blood buffy coat. The CDR3 sequence is CSAGFSGVTYNEQFF. Incomplete CDR3 DNA: TGCAGTGCTGGATTTAGCGGAGTTACCTACAATGAG.